This passage covers 10 T cell receptor beta chains from one sample sequenced in a study of blood T cells in healthy people across ages. Combining a sample-barcoded 5' primer with a J-beta primer mix, a second PCR ran for roughly 6 to 11 cycles. Each CDR3 protein is one row after TCRdb ran MiXCR on the 5' RACE reads. The repertoire holds hundreds of thousands of distinct CDR3 sequences, roughly 31% seen once, with around 16% in the top ten. The sequenced material came from blood. These receptors originate from an elderly woman in good health.

As concerns this clonotype: This may be a read error: a much more frequent sequence differs by one nucleotide. In DNA, the CDR3 is TGCGGCGTTGAAGATTGGGAGGGGGGCTGGAACACTGAAGCTTTCTTT. Its translation: CGVEDWEGGWNTEAFF. V and J are TRBV29-1 and TRBJ1-1; the D gene is possibly TRBD1 (6 bases). The CDR3 is made up of 16 amino acids. The V gene's germline CDR1 is SQVTM and CDR2 ANQGSEA.

As regards this clonotype: The germline gene is not matched at one end of the junction; a read error may be the cause. This rearrangement joins TRBV2 to TRBJ2-5; 7 nucleotides agree with TRBD2. The CDR3 has 14 residues. CDR1 and CDR2 from the germline V gene are SNHLY and FYNNEI. CDR3 protein: CASREGRGWKTQYF. CDR3 nucleotides: TGTGCCAGCAGGGAAGGGCGGGGGTGGAAGACCCAGTACTTC.

Only one count was recorded for this clonotype. This chain uses TRBV7-8 with TRBJ1-5; D is uncertain. V lost 3 bases and J lost 3, with 9 bases in between. Germline V gives CDR1 SGHVS, CDR2 FQNEAQ. This CDR3 is built from 14 residues. DNA of the CDR3: TGTGCCAGCAGCTTGCAGGTTCTCAATCAGCCCCAGCATTTT. Its translation is CASSLQVLNQPQHF.

The V gene is TRBV7-9, the J gene TRBJ1-2; possibly TRBD1 for D (5 bases). CDR1 and CDR2 from the germline V gene are SEHNR and FQNEAQ (reference sequence). The CDR3 sequence is 13 residues long. V was trimmed by 3 bases and J by 6 bases, leaving 11 bases between them. The CDR3 DNA reads TGTGCCAGCAGCTTTCAGGGTGCCCATGGCTACACCTTC. It encodes CASSFQGAHGYTF.

The rearrangement joins TRBV12-3 or TRBV12-4 to TRBJ2-2; TRBD2 matches at 14 bases. Losses at the gene ends were 3 bases for V and 16 bases for J; bases not matched to a gene: 25. This CDR3 has 20 amino acids. The CDR3 spells CASSFSGTSGGAAITGEWFF. CDR3 in DNA: TGTGCCAGCAGTTTCTCCGGGACTAGCGGGGGAGCCGCGATCACCGGGGAGTGGTTTTTT.

This sequence joins TRBV6-1 and TRBJ1-5; D not resolved. CDR1 is MNHNS, CDR2 SASEGT, per germline. The CDR3 consists of 16 residues. Trimming stripped 2 bases from V and 0 bases from J, with 11 bases between. The CDR3 DNA reads TGTGCCAGCAGTGAAAGGGCAGCTAATAGCAATCAGCCCCAGCATTTT. Translated: CASSERAANSNQPQHF.

This clonotype was counted ten times or more. The chain uses TRBV19 and TRBJ2-3; no definite D call. Germline assignment: CDR1 LNHDA and CDR2 SQIVND (reference sequence). There are 15 residues in the CDR3. The ends were cut back, 3 bases at V and 2 bases at J, with 12 bases in the middle. The CDR3 reads CASSIGDSPTDTQYF. The CDR3 nucleotides read TGTGCCAGTAGTATCGGCGACTCCCCCACAGATACGCAGTATTTT.

In its sample, this clonotype was seen many times. The CDR3 DNA sequence: TGTGCCATCAAAAGGGTGGCTAGCGGGGGCAATGAGCAGTTCTTC. Translating it yields CAIKRVASGGNEQFF. This chain links TRBV10-3 with TRBJ2-1, with 10 bases that match TRBD2. The CDR3 length is 15 residues. The V gene's germline CDR1 is ENHRY and CDR2 SYGVKD. The V segment lost 7 bases and the J segment 6 bases; nucleotides outside the gene matches: 9.

This clonotype appeared many times. The chain recombines TRBV5-4 with TRBJ2-4; 7 bases are shared with TRBD1. V shed 4 bases, J shed 1 base, and the junction held 5 bases outside the gene matches. The CDR3 sequence is 15 residues long. Germline CDR1 is SGHNT and CDR2 is YYREEE (reference sequence). CDR3 loop: CASSTLDRAKNIQYF. The CDR3 DNA reads as TGTGCCAGCAGCACCTTGGACAGGGCCAAAAACATTCAGTACTTC.

This clonotype was picked up many times. The rearrangement uses TRBV27 and TRBJ1-5; D might be TRBD1 (5 bases). The CDR3 is 17 residues long. V lost 5 bases, J lost 2 bases, and 19 bases lay in between. Germline CDR1 is MNHEY and CDR2 is SMNVEV (reference sequence). The CDR3 region has the DNA TGTGCCAGCAGTCCCCGTGCCGGCCTAGGGGGCAATCAGCCCCAGCATTTT. Amino acids: CASSPRAGLGGNQPQHF.